This TCR beta chain was identified during a study of breast tumors, draining lymph nodes, adjacent tissues. TCRdb used MiXCR to reprocess the multiplex PCR reads, holding one entry per CDR3 protein. This sample yields tens of thousands of distinct CDR3 sequences, of which approximately 22% are seen a single time; around 8.5% belongs to the top ten. This clonotype was counted ten times or more. Germline CDR1 reads LNHDA; CDR2 reads SQIVND (reference sequence). CDR3 length: 15 amino acids. V shed 5 bases and J 1 base; nucleotides not matched to a gene: 3. The sequence came from a female donor with breast cancer. Some clones in this sample may be carry-over from other donors' samples. The specimen was breast tumor tissue. This rearrangement joins TRBV19 to TRBJ1-3; 9 bases line up with TRBD1. CDR3 residues: CASSDGQGSGNTIYF. The CDR3 bases are TGTGCCAGTAGTGATGGACAGGGGTCTGGAAACACCATATATTTT.